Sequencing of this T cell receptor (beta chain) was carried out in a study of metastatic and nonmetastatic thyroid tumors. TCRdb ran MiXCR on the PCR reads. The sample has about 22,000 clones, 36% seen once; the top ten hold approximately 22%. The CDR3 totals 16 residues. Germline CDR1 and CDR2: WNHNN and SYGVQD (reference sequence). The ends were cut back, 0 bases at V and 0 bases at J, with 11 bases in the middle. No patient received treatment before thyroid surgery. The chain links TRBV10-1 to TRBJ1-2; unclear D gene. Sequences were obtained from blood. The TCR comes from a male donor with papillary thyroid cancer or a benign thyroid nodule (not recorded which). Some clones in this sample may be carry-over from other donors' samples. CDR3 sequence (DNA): TGCGCCAGCAGTGAGTCTGTGACCGTAACTAACTATGGCTACACCTTC. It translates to CASSESVTVTNYGYTF.